This T cell receptor (beta chain) was recovered during a study of cytomegalovirus exposure and HLA in healthy donors. Worth noting for this clone: What it binds is unknown.

Notes on the study in general: HLA alleles were associated with 15,000 to 20,000 TCR beta sequences in a later analysis at 0.05 false discovery rate. Previously analyzed data showed that most TCR beta V segments were productive at a frequency of about 87% or about 30%. Links to common viral pathogens appeared, in a later analysis, for several of the most significant clusters.

Germline V CDR1 and CDR2: SGDLS, YYNGEE. The CDR3 is 15 amino acids. V shed 4 bases and J 6 bases; nucleotides not matched to a gene: 10. PCR employed 60 Vbeta and 13 Jbeta primers. Some clones are missing from TCRdb's copy, which holds only in-frame ones; the method was immunoSEQ multiplex PCR. The sample holds about 90,000 clones, about 67% seen once. Input material: PBMCs. This chain uses TRBV9 with TRBJ2-1; 7 nucleotides align to TRBD1. This TCR came from a woman aged 18-30 years in good health and CMV-seropositive. As DNA, the CDR3 is TGTGCCAGCAGCCCACTTCCGACAGGGATCAATGAGCAGTTCTTC. Translating gives CASSPLPTGINEQFF.